This passage covers 9 T cell receptor beta chains from one sample sequenced in a study. TCRdb called the 5' RACE reads again in MiXCR, with one record for every CDR3 protein. The table lists about 23,000 distinct CDR3 sequences, more than 25% of them singletons, with 2% to 2.5% in the top ten. Sequencing used tumor-infiltrating naive CD4+ T cells sorted from the breast tumor. Subset given: naive CD4+ T cells, CD4+CD45RA+CD25-. Source of these receptors: a female donor with breast cancer.

The chain employs TRBV6-1 and TRBJ1-1; the D gene is possibly TRBD1 (6 bases). The V gene's germline CDR1 is MNHNS and CDR2 SASEGT. The CDR3 runs 16 residues. With 0 bases removed from V and 4 bases from J, the gap between germline ends came to 15 bases. CDR3 in DNA: TGTGCCAGCAGTGAAGCGTCGCGGGGGGCAGGCACTGAAGCTTTCTTT. Translating it yields CASSEASRGAGTEAFF.

This clonotype was counted many times. The J gene is TRBJ1-6, the V gene TRBV6-5; 7 bases are shared with TRBD1. The trim removed 7 bases at V and 10 bases at J, leaving 13 bases unmatched. The CDR3 is made up of 15 amino acids. The germline V gene encodes CDR1 MNHEY and CDR2 SVGAGI. CDR3 sequence: CASTQRRQGDSPLHF. DNA of the CDR3: TGTGCCAGCACCCAACGGCGACAGGGAGACTCACCCCTCCACTTT.

This clonotype occurred many times. The DNA for the CDR3 is TGTGCCACCCGCAGGTTGCCGAACACTGAAGCTTTCTTT. Amino acids: CATRRLPNTEAFF. V usage is TRBV6-5 and J usage is TRBJ1-1, with no clear D. Germline CDR1 is MNHEY and CDR2 is SVGAGI. Trimming cost V 10 bases and J 1 base, with 13 bases left between them. The length of the CDR3 is 13 residues.

This chain joins TRBV6-1 and TRBJ2-1; 11 bases are a match to TRBD2. Unmatched junction bases numbered 7, after V lost 5 bases and J lost 4 bases. This CDR3 contains 16 residues. Germline V lookup: CDR1 MNHNS, CDR2 SASEGT. The CDR3 DNA sequence: TGTGCCAGCAGTCGAGCTAGCGGGGGGAAGTACAATGAGCAGTTCTTC. It is translated as CASSRASGGKYNEQFF.

V usage is TRBV3-1 and J usage is TRBJ2-1; 15 bases are shared with TRBD2. The CDR3 has 17 residues. V was clipped by 1 base and J by 6 bases; unmatched bases: 4. In germline, CDR1 is LGHDT, CDR2 YNNKEL (reference sequence). The CDR3 region has the DNA TGTGCCAGCAGCCAAGTAAGGACTAGCGGGAGGGTCAATGAGCAGTTCTTC. Amino acid sequence: CASSQVRTSGRVNEQFF.

This chain uses TRBV2 with TRBJ2-2; 13 nucleotides line up with TRBD2. Germline V CDR1 and CDR2: SNHLY, FYNNEI. This CDR3 spans 14 amino acids. V gave up 7 bases and J gave up 6 bases; unmatched junction bases: 2. As DNA, the CDR3 is TGTGCCAGCAAAGGACTAGCGGGAGCCGGGGAGCTGTTTTTT. Translation: CASKGLAGAGELFF. Variable domain in full (rest from reference TRBV2 and TRBJ2-2): EPEVTQTPSHQVTQMGQEVILRCVPISNHLYFYWYRQILGQKVEFLVSFYNNEISEKSEIFDDQFSVERPDGSNFTLKIRSTKLEDSAMYFCASKGLAGAGELFFGEGSRLTVL.

In its sample, this clonotype ranks as medium-sized. V is TRBV20-1 and J is TRBJ2-1; 12 bases fit TRBD2. Germline CDR1 DFQATT, CDR2 SNEGSKA (reference sequence). The length of the CDR3 is 15 residues. Losses at the gene ends were 3 bases for V and 9 bases for J; bases not matched to a gene: 9. The CDR3 here is CSASKTSGSMAEQFF. CDR3 in DNA: TGCAGTGCTAGTAAGACTAGCGGGAGCATGGCTGAGCAGTTCTTC.

This clonotype qualifies as medium-sized (0.01 to 0.1%). The chain recombines TRBV6-5 with TRBJ1-6, with 10 nucleotides matching TRBD1. From germline, CDR1 is MNHEY and CDR2 SVGAGI. The CDR3 consists of 17 residues. V shed 0 bases, J shed 3 bases, and the junction held 2 bases outside the gene matches. The CDR3 reads CASSYSTGGYYNSPLHF. The CDR3 DNA follows: TGTGCCAGCAGTTACTCGACAGGGGGCTACTATAATTCACCCCTCCACTTT.

Points on this clonotype: A much more abundant neighbour one base away suggests this may be a read error. V is TRBV11-3 and J is TRBJ2-1; D gene unclear. The CDR3 length is 13 residues. The V gene's germline CDR1 is SGHNT and CDR2 YENEEA. The CDR3 loop reads CTSSLGRYNEQFF. As DNA, the CDR3 is TGTACCAGCAGCCTCGGACGATACAATGAGCAGTTCTTC. Variable domain in full (rest from reference TRBV11-3 and TRBJ2-1): EAGVVQSPRYKIIEKKQPVAFWCNPISGHNTLYWYLQNLGQGPELLIRYENEEAVDDSQLPKDRFSAERLKGVDSTLKIQPAELGDSAVYLCTSSLGRYNEQFFGPGTRLTVL.